This T cell receptor (beta chain) originates from a study of Tregs in tolerant kidney transplant recipients (dated by TCRdb to about 2019). Background on the whole study: Related donors were used in the transplants with nonmyeloablative bone marrow transplantation, and mixed chimerism was transient in the human trials. TCRbeta sequencing was used in the study to identify donor-specific regulatory T cells before combined kidney and bone marrow transplantation, and the identified cells were then tracked after transplant. Overall study outcomes, separate from this receptor: For some patients, the PCR primers changed as time went on, which meant samples from those patients could not be compared with one another at the nucleotide level. Although technical replication error seemed to be minimal, the question of biological reproducibility was not addressed directly. In tolerant patients, the expansion of donor-specific Tregs was greater than global Treg expansion, suggesting that the expansion was antigen-driven rather than nonspecific. The study was limited by small patient numbers, and the findings need validation in larger populations and under other immunosuppression protocols. Expanding Tregs with activated donor B cells appeared to identify the most biologically relevant and donor-specific TCRbeta repertoire.

The meaning of the sample's time point label: blood sample drawn before combined kidney and bone marrow transplant. For bulk CFSE mixed lymphocyte reactions, CFSE-labeled recipient PBMCs were cocultured for less than 7 days with irradiated donor PBMCs and were then stained for CD3/CD4/CD8 and FACS-sorted. Patients were 4 combined kidney and bone marrow transplant recipients from the ITN036ST trial, and only these trial subjects had samples available. Healthy control blood was processed by Ficoll density gradient to PBMCs and cryopreserved; patient PBMCs were collected before and after transplant. The CDR3, cysteine through phenylalanine, is 14 amino acids long. Left in the record is the CDR3 DNA by itself, 42 bases read in frame from the first base. CDR1 is given as SQVTM and CDR2 as ANQGSEA, both from the germline V gene. At the junction V is shortened by 4 bases and J by 3 bases, with 15 bases in between.

This clone appeared a few times. Its antigen target is currently unknown. It has no much larger one-base neighbor in the sample; base qualities were not kept. Genomic DNA was extracted from sorted cells with the QIAGEN DNeasy Blood and Tissue Kit for TCRbeta CDR3 sequencing. High-throughput TCRbeta CDR3 sequencing was carried out commercially through immunoSEQ, with PCR amplification with bias correction and internal controls included. The original methods were these. A unique productive TCRbeta sequence was defined by the CDR3 nucleotide sequence when primers matched, and otherwise by the CDR3 amino acid sequence together with the Vbeta and Jbeta genes. A sequence was defined as donor-reactive if the sequence was expanded at least 5-fold in CFSE-low cells compared with unstimulated cells and had a frequency of at least 0.01% in CFSE-low cells. Repertoire divergence was quantified by Jensen-Shannon divergence calculated from the top 100 TCRbeta sequences ranked by frequency. For samples with multiple sequencing runs, sorting error was corrected in each run separately before the runs were combined. TCRdb stores this immuneACCESS table with in-frame sequences only. Part of the clones is absent; in the studies checked, under half of the shortfall reflects unresolved V genes, and no reason is known for the rest. V, J and clone size are those of that table, while D and trimming were read from the DNA. This sample is represented by 7,000 to 9,000 clones; roughly 34% of them were singletons. 5.5% to 7% of the sample is in the top ten clones.

The V and J segments used are TRBV29-1 and TRBJ1-1, and TRBD1 may be the D gene, going by 6 matching bases. The TCR sequence derives from a human patient who received a combined kidney and bone marrow transplant. The sequenced sample was CD8+ T cells from blood cultured with allogeneic cells, obtained before the transplant. For the CDR3, the sequence is CSVAFSGADTEAFF. Here is the DNA: TGCAGCGTTGCCTTCTCAGGGGCGGACACTGAAGCTTTCTTT.